The source of this TCR beta chain is a study of blood T cell repertoires in COVID-19. This clone appeared a few times. Sequenced by immunoSEQ multiplex PCR; TCRdb stores in-frame clones only, minus some. Of approximately 80,000 clones listed, 65% to 90% were seen once; the top ten hold 8.5% to 10%. This CDR3 is 15 amino acids long. Germline V gene data show CDR1 as MNHEY and CDR2 as SVGAGI. Deletions cut 2 bases from V and 3 bases from J, with 8 bases between. The source is a man aged 50-60 years with COVID-19, enrolled during active disease. Sequenced material: peripheral blood. The chain couples TRBV6-5 to TRBJ1-6, with unresolved D. As DNA, the CDR3 is TGTGCCAGCAGTTACGGCAGGAACTATAATTCACCCCTCCACTTT. This sequence encodes CASSYGRNYNSPLHF.